The 12 T cell receptor beta chains in this list originate from one sample, sequenced in a study of human T cells and chemical hapten exposure. TCRdb reprocessed the RACE reads with MiXCR, giving one entry per CDR3 protein. The sample carries fewer than 200,000 distinct CDR3 sequences, approximately 29% recorded once. This sample's time point: pre-sensitization, week 0. Sample treatment: therapeutic diphenylcyclopropenone sensitization with weekly scalp DPC. This specimen was whole blood, taken in connection with sensitization to the hapten diphenylcyclopropenone (DPC). Receptors originate from a woman aged 25 to 45 with alopecia areata. Some clones in this sample may be carry-over from other donors' samples.

This clonotype was seen only a few times. The chain has TRBV28 and TRBJ2-1, with D maybe TRBD2 (6 bases). Trimming removed 7 bases at V and 8 bases at J, with 12 bases between. In germline, CDR1 is MDHEN, CDR2 SYDVKM. CDR3 length: 12 amino acids. CDR3 in DNA: TGTGCCAGCAAGGCTAGCGTCGATGAGCAGTTCTTC. It specifies CASKASVDEQFF.

The V gene is TRBV18, the J gene TRBJ2-2; D perhaps matches TRBD1 (5 bases). Between the trimmed V and J ends, which lost 2 bases and 5 bases, there was a span of 9 bases. The CDR3 length is 14 residues. Germline V lookup: CDR1 KGHSH, CDR2 LQKENI. The CDR3 sequence: CASSPSKGTGELFF. CDR3 sequence (DNA): TGTGCCAGCTCACCATCGAAGGGGACCGGGGAGCTGTTTTTT.

This chain joins TRBV9 and TRBJ2-1, with 9 bases that match TRBD2. This CDR3 has 17 residues. The germline V gene encodes CDR1 SGDLS and CDR2 YYNGEE. After removal of 0 bases from V and 0 bases from J, the junction contained 4 bases not matched to a gene. The DNA of the CDR3 is TGTGCCAGCAGCGTAGGCGGTAGCGGGAGCTCCTACAATGAGCAGTTCTTC. Residues: CASSVGGSGSSYNEQFF. Full variable domain (remainder filled in from reference TRBV9 and TRBJ2-1): DSGVTQTPKHLITATGQRVTLRCSPRSGDLSVYWYQQSLDQGLQFLIQYYNGEERAKGNILERFSAQQFPDLHSELNLSSLELGDSALYFCASSVGGSGSSYNEQFFGPGTRLTVL.

This clonotype occurred a few times. This chain links TRBV29-1 with TRBJ1-1; D remains unclear. Between the trimmed V and J ends, which lost 6 bases and 2 bases, there was a span of 7 bases. CDR1 and CDR2 from the germline V gene are SQVTM and ANQGSEA. CDR3 size: 11 residues. The CDR3 loop reads CSVILNTEAFF. The CDR3 DNA reads as TGCAGCGTAATCCTTAACACTGAAGCTTTCTTT.

This clonotype was seen a handful of times. V gene TRBV5-6 combines with J gene TRBJ2-5; TRBD2 is a possible D gene (6 bases). V was cut by 7 bases and J by 2 bases, with 12 bases left in between. CDR3 size: 13 residues. CDR1 and CDR2 (germline): SGHDT, YYEEEE. In DNA form, the CDR3 reads TGTGCCAGCTCCAGCGGGTGGCAAGAGACCCAGTACTTC. Translating it yields CASSSGWQETQYF.

V is TRBV28 and J is TRBJ2-1; 8 nucleotides match TRBD2. Trimming removed 1 base from V and 4 bases from J; junction bases left unmatched: 3. Germline CDR1 is MDHEN and CDR2 is SYDVKM. This CDR3 contains 15 residues. CDR3 residues: CASSLSGGGYNEQFF. The CDR3 DNA follows: TGTGCCAGCAGTTTATCCGGGGGGGGTTACAATGAGCAGTTCTTC.

The chain has TRBV4-1 and TRBJ2-3; 8 positions match TRBD1. Germline V gene lookup returns CDR1 MGHRA and CDR2 YSYEKL. The CDR3 is 14 amino acids. J gave up 5 bases and V 3 bases, and 4 bases lay outside the gene matches. Written as DNA, the CDR3 is TGCGCCAGCAGCCATTGGACAGGGAGAGATACGCAGTATTTT. Its protein is CASSHWTGRDTQYF.

This clonotype was detected a few times. The chain carries TRBV29-1 and TRBJ2-1, with a weak D call TRBD2 (5 bases). The CDR3 is 12 residues long. Germline V gives CDR1 SQVTM, CDR2 ANQGSEA. The V gene lost 4 bases and the J gene lost 9 bases, with 13 bases spanning the gap. The CDR3 here is CSVGRGLGEQFF. CDR3 DNA: TGCAGCGTTGGGAGAGGACTTGGTGAGCAGTTCTTC.

This clonotype was seen a handful of times. J is TRBJ2-2 and V is TRBV7-3, with 8 bases identical to TRBD1. The V gene end was trimmed by 2 bases and the J gene end by 8 bases; junction bases not matched to a gene: 10. The CDR3 covers 16 residues. From germline, CDR1 is SGHTA and CDR2 FQGTGA. CDR3 loop: CASSLPGQGARGELFF. The CDR3 DNA reads TGTGCCAGCAGCTTACCCGGGCAGGGGGCGCGGGGGGAGCTGTTTTTT.

This clonotype turned up a few times. The J gene is TRBJ2-4, the V gene TRBV27; TRBD1 might be the D (6 bases). The CDR3 loop spans 15 amino acids. Germline V gene sequence: CDR1 MNHEY, CDR2 SMNVEV (reference sequence). V was shortened by 3 bases and J by 0 bases, with 9 bases between the two germline ends. The CDR3 bases are TGTGCCAGCAGTTTGGCAGGGGAAGCCAAAAACATTCAGTACTTC. Its protein is CASSLAGEAKNIQYF.

The genes are TRBV28 and TRBJ2-7; the match to TRBD2 covers 9 bases. This CDR3 has 15 amino acids. Trimming took 5 bases from V and 0 from J; bases not matched to a gene: 5. Germline V lookup: CDR1 MDHEN, CDR2 SYDVKM. CDR3 nucleotides: TGTGCCAGCAGTCTCAGCGGGAGGAGCTCCTACGAGCAGTACTTC. Its protein is CASSLSGRSSYEQYF.

The genes are TRBV7-9 and TRBJ2-7, with a tentative D call TRBD1 (6 bases). Germline loops: CDR1 SEHNR, CDR2 FQNEAQ (reference sequence). This CDR3 is built from 18 residues. V was clipped by 5 bases and J by 2 bases, with 25 bases between them. CDR3 loop: CASSRTPTSRQAPYEQYF. The CDR3 nucleotides are TGTGCCAGCAGCCGAACTCCGACCTCCCGACAGGCACCCTACGAGCAGTACTTC.